This T cell receptor beta chain was recorded in a study of cytomegalovirus exposure and HLA in healthy donors. Measured with immunoSEQ multiplex PCR; TCRdb has only the in-frame clones, and not every one. The sample includes more than 55,000 clones, 89% seen only once; the top ten take 1.2%. Sequencing was carried out using PBMCs. The TCR was taken from a woman aged 18-29 years in good health and CMV-seronegative.

CDR3 residues: CASSQSGLGLGEQYF. The CDR3 region has the DNA TGCGCCAGCAGCCAGTCTGGACTAGGTTTGGGAGAGCAGTACTTC. The gene calls are TRBV4-1 and TRBJ2-7, with 7 positions matching TRBD2. Germline loops: CDR1 MGHRA, CDR2 YSYEKL. The CDR3 extends over 15 amino acids. Trimming cost V 3 bases and J 7 bases; bases outside gene matches: 12.